This T cell receptor (beta chain) appears in the sequencing data of a study of beta chain features in type 1 diabetes. Each sorted fraction was over 95% pure. The CDR3 is 16 amino acids. The V end was cut by 0 bases, the J end by 5 bases, with 15 bases between. Germline CDR1 and CDR2: MNHNY and SVGAGI (reference sequence). Study results and limitations: Type 1 diabetes patients had moderately but significantly shorter TCRB CDR3s in all four CD4+ subsets.

This clone was seen only once. Antigen: not known. The isolated RNA, all of it, was reverse transcribed, so expressed TCRB transcripts were what got sequenced. Sequencing used immunoSEQ multiplex PCR; TCRdb keeps in-frame clones, though not all of them. The sample lists more than 250,000 clones; roughly 22% were seen once. The gene calls are TRBV6-6 and TRBJ2-3, with D uncertain. The specimen sequenced was naive CD4+ T cells from blood. This clonotype was sampled from a woman in her thirties or forties with type 1 diabetes. Here the CDR3 DNA reads TGTGCCAGCAGTTACTCGAACCCCCCAGAACAAGATACGCAGTATTTT. It codes for CASSYSNPPEQDTQYF.